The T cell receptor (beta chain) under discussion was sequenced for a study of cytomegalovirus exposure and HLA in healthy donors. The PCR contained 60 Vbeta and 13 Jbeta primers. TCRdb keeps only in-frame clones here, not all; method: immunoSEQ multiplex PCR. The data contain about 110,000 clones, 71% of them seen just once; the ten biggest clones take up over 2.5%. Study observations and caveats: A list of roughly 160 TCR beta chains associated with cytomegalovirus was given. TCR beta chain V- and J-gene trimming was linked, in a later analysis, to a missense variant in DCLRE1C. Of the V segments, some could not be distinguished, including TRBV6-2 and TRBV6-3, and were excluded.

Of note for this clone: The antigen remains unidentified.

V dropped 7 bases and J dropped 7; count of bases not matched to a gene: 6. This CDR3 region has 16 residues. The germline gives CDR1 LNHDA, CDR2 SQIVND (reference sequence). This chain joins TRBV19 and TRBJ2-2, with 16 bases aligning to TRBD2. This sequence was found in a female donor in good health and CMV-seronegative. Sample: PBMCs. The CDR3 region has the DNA TGTGCCAGTACCGGGACTAGCGGGAGGGGTGGCGGGGAGCTGTTTTTT. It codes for CASTGTSGRGGGELFF.